This T cell receptor (beta chain) derives from a study of cytomegalovirus exposure and HLA in healthy donors. V lost 6 bases and J 6 bases, leaving 14 bases between the germline ends. The CDR3 spans 13 residues. CDR1 and CDR2 from the germline V gene are LNHDA and SQIVND (reference sequence). The PCR made use of 60 Vbeta and 13 Jbeta primers. TCRdb's table, derived via immunoSEQ multiplex PCR, lists solely in-frame clones and lacks some. The table lists approximately 210,000 clones, around 83% of them singletons. V is TRBV19 and J is TRBJ1-1, with D tentatively TRBD1 (6 bases). Sequenced input: PBMCs. The receptor was isolated from a woman aged 40 to 50 in good health and CMV-seronegative. CDR3 in amino acids: CASRGTGYAEAFF. The CDR3 nucleotides read TGTGCCAGTAGGGGTACAGGGTACGCTGAAGCTTTCTTT.